This is a list of T cell receptor beta chains from one sample in a study of blood T cell repertoires in COVID-19. Measured with immunoSEQ multiplex PCR; TCRdb has only the in-frame clones, and not every one. The repertoire holds about 360,000 clones, with 88% as singletons. Sequencing was performed on PBMCs or T cells enriched from blood (not recorded which). The receptors shown here come from a woman in her forties with acute COVID-19. The conserved cysteine and the conserved F or W are not part of the CDR3 here. Size is omitted from some rows. Given values are once, few, many or a class for expanded clones.

V	J	length	size	CDR3
TRBV7-6	TRBJ1-5	13	NA	ASSLGTGHLQPQH
TRBV29-1	TRBJ2-3	12	NA	SVPQDRATDTQY
TRBV5-1	TRBJ1-1	9	NA	ASSLGGEAF
TRBV2	TRBJ1-2	12	NA	ASSERGGSYGYT
TRBV7-9	TRBJ2-5	16	NA	ASSLAGRASGRQETQY
TRBV4-1	TRBJ2-2	15	few	ASSQFRTGGNTGELF
TRBV5-6	TRBJ1-2	14	NA	ASSSSLGGGNYGYT
TRBV4-2	TRBJ1-4	11	NA	ASSPSGGEKLF
TRBV7-8	TRBJ1-2	13	NA	ASSYKAWEAVGYT
TRBV19	TRBJ1-6	14	once	ASSMGLAQGNSPLH
TRBV29-1	TRBJ1-1	10	NA	SVVTGHGEAF
TRBV28	TRBJ1-2	10	NA	ASSLAGAGYT
TRBV7-8	TRBJ2-1	13	NA	ASSFDRGPYNEQF
TRBV19	TRBJ1-2	14	NA	ASSLGVGQVNYGYT
TRBV5-6	TRBJ2-5	15	NA	ASSLARPVGYQETQY
TRBV5-1	TRBJ1-2	12	NA	ASSGAGTAYGYT
TRBV28	TRBJ1-5	17	NA	ASRTDTWTGKKGNQPQH
TRBV3-1/TRBV3-2	TRBJ2-2	11	few	ASSQGGGEELF
TRBV6-5	TRBJ1-1	12	NA	ASSLKGQNTEAF
TRBV29-1	TRBJ2-3	11	NA	SVEFGGADTQY
TRBV7-9	TRBJ2-2	14	NA	ASSPRRTGDTGELF
TRBV5-1	TRBJ1-1	9	once	ASSHETEAF
TRBV5-1	TRBJ2-5	12	NA	ASSFFGTQETQY
TRBV5-8	TRBJ1-6	11	NA	ASSARGNSPLH
TRBV18	TRBJ1-4	14	NA	ASSPQKGATGEKLF
TRBV24-1	TRBJ2-2	15	NA	ATSGPGTPLNTGELF
TRBV6-5	TRBJ2-3	11	NA	ASRGQGGNTQY
TRBV13	TRBJ2-3	14	NA	ASSLGSSGSTDTQY
TRBV11-2	TRBJ2-5	13	NA	ASSYVPGVQETQY
TRBV5-4	TRBJ2-1	14	NA	ASSWDRGLAGGEQF
TRBV9	TRBJ2-7	13	NA	ASSPRTSGAHEQY
TRBV19	TRBJ1-6	12	NA	ASSIDRVSSPLH
TRBV11-2	TRBJ2-2	14	NA	ASSLRGVVDTGELF
TRBV11-2	TRBJ2-1	12	once	ASSSGTSTGEQF
TRBV4-1	TRBJ1-1	12	NA	ASSQVAVNTEAF
TRBV29-1	TRBJ2-1	11	few	SVEGGVGNEQF
TRBV7-8	TRBJ1-1	13	NA	ASSGANRVNTEAF
TRBV11-2	TRBJ1-6	13	NA	ASTPGRGPDSPLH
TRBV5-4	TRBJ1-6	14	NA	ASSKQGASYNSPLH
TRBV9	TRBJ2-7	13	NA	ASSVGVAANYEQY
TRBV9	TRBJ2-1	14	NA	ASSARLAGGNNEQF
TRBV5-6	TRBJ2-3	15	NA	ASSFLGRQRSTDTQY
TRBV9	TRBJ2-2	15	NA	ASSIPKWGGRTGELF
TRBV4-1	TRBJ1-1	13	NA	ASSYSDRGFTEAF
TRBV12-3/TRBV12-4	TRBJ1-6	10	NA	ASSLDNSPLH
TRBV12-5	TRBJ2-2	13	NA	ASGLVKSGSGELF
TRBV20-1	TRBJ1-5	11	NA	SASTGGRQPQH
TRBV20-1	TRBJ2-2	11	NA	SASMGGRGELF
TRBV5-1	TRBJ2-7	13	NA	ASSLVPGGSYEQY
TRBV5-4	TRBJ1-1	12	NA	ASSLDRGGTEAF
TRBV15	TRBJ2-1	11	NA	ATSKRQGNEQF
TRBV30	TRBJ1-5	14	NA	AWSVGVGYSNQPQH
TRBV5-1	TRBJ2-6	12	NA	ASSRQDGANVLT
TRBV18	TRBJ1-2	11	NA	ASSLDSNYGYT